The rows below give T cell receptor beta chains drawn from one sample of a study of cytomegalovirus exposure and HLA in healthy donors. Data came from immunoSEQ multiplex PCR; TCRdb stores just in-frame clones and leaves some out. The table lists fewer than 200,000 clones, more than 65% of them singletons. Material for sequencing was PBMCs. These receptors were collected from a girl under 10 years old in good health and CMV-seropositive. The CDR3 runs from the conserved cysteine through the conserved F or W. A D gene is named only where the DNA matches it firmly. A row's size may be missing; if present it is once, few, many or a size class.

size: -; J: TRBJ1-2; V: TRBV15; D: TRBD1; DNA: TGTGCCACCAGAGGCTACAGGGGGCCAAGCTATGGCTACACCTTC; CDR3: CATRGYRGPSYGYTF
size: -; J: TRBJ2-2; V: TRBV19; D: -; DNA: TGTGCCAGTAGTACCAATACCGGGGAGCTGTTTTTT; CDR3: CASSTNTGELFF
size: -; J: TRBJ2-1; V: TRBV11-2; D: TRBD2; DNA: TGTGCCAGCAGCTTAGATCGGCGGGGGGCCTTCAATGAGCAGTTCTTC; CDR3: CASSLDRRGAFNEQFF
size: few; J: TRBJ2-7; V: TRBV6-1; D: -; DNA: TGTGCCAGCAGTGAATCCACAGGATTAACTTACGAGCAGTACTTC; CDR3: CASSESTGLTYEQYF
size: -; J: TRBJ1-1; V: TRBV11-3; D: TRBD1; DNA: TGTGCCAGCAGCTTAGCCCGACAGGGGGCAAGGACTGAAGCTTTCTTT; CDR3: CASSLARQGARTEAFF
size: -; J: TRBJ1-1; V: TRBV18; D: -; DNA: TGTGCCAGCTCACCGTCACAGGGCGGAAGTACTGAAGCTTTCTTT; CDR3: CASSPSQGGSTEAFF
size: -; J: TRBJ2-7; V: TRBV5-1; D: TRBD2; DNA: TGCGCCAGCAGGATCCTAGCGGGAGGGAACTACGAGCAGTACTTC; CDR3: CASRILAGGNYEQYF
size: -; J: TRBJ2-2; V: TRBV27; D: TRBD1; DNA: TGTGCCAGCACGAACAGGGGTTGGACCGGGGAGCTGTTTTTT; CDR3: CASTNRGWTGELFF
size: few; J: TRBJ2-7; V: TRBV5-1; D: -; DNA: TGCGCCAGCAGCTTGGTGGTGGGAGCATCCTACGAGCAGTACTTC; CDR3: CASSLVVGASYEQYF
size: once; J: TRBJ2-4; V: TRBV28; D: TRBD1; DNA: TGTGCCAGCAGTTTAATCGACAGGGGTGCTACGAGGCTAGCCAAAAACATTCAGTACTTC; CDR3: CASSLIDRGATRLAKNIQYF
size: -; J: TRBJ2-7; V: TRBV5-4; D: TRBD1; DNA: TGTGCCAGCAGCGCCCGGGACAGGGTAGGAGAGCAGTACTTC; CDR3: CASSARDRVGEQYF
size: -; J: TRBJ1-1; V: TRBV30; D: -; DNA: TGTGCCTGGACCCGGGGTATGGACACTGAAGCTTTCTTT; CDR3: CAWTRGMDTEAFF
size: -; J: TRBJ2-5; V: TRBV5-1; D: TRBD2; DNA: TGCGCCAGCAGCTTGACTAGCGGGATAAAAGAGACCCAGTACTTC; CDR3: CASSLTSGIKETQYF
size: -; J: TRBJ2-2; V: TRBV18; D: -; DNA: TGTGCCAGCTCACCGGGGCAGGCCGCCGGGGAGCTGTTTTTT; CDR3: CASSPGQAAGELFF
size: once; J: TRBJ2-7; V: TRBV25-1; D: TRBD2; DNA: TGTGCCAGCAGTGAAGAACCTAGCGGGAGTGGGGTATGCGAGCAGTACTTC; CDR3: CASSEEPSGSGVCEQYF
size: -; J: TRBJ2-1; V: TRBV27; D: TRBD2; DNA: TGTGCCAGCAGTTTATTTTCGCGGGAGATCCCCCATGAGCAGTTCTTC; CDR3: CASSLFSREIPHEQFF
size: -; J: TRBJ1-4; V: TRBV2; D: -; DNA: TGTGCCAGCAAATTCCCGGGGGGGACTAATGAAAAACTGTTTTTT; CDR3: CASKFPGGTNEKLFF
size: -; J: TRBJ2-7; V: TRBV7-2; D: TRBD2; DNA: TGTGCCAGCAGCTTTTCTCATAGCGGGCCGTCCTACGAGCAGTACTTC; CDR3: CASSFSHSGPSYEQYF
size: -; J: TRBJ1-1; V: TRBV6-6; D: -; DNA: TGTGCCAGCAGTTACCGAGGCAGTATTGAAGCTTTCTTT; CDR3: CASSYRGSIEAFF
size: -; J: TRBJ2-7; V: TRBV7-2; D: TRBD1; DNA: TGTGCCAGCAGCAACCGACAGGGGCCCTACGAGCAGTACTTC; CDR3: CASSNRQGPYEQYF
size: -; J: TRBJ2-1; V: TRBV29-1; D: TRBD2; DNA: TGCAGCGTTCCCGGGACTAACTTCCCGGGTGAGCAGTTCTTC; CDR3: CSVPGTNFPGEQFF
size: few; J: TRBJ1-2; V: TRBV6-6; D: -; DNA: TGTGCCAGCAGTCCGGGGGCTAACTATGGCTACACCTTC; CDR3: CASSPGANYGYTF
size: -; J: TRBJ2-3; V: TRBV21-1; D: -; DNA: TGTGCCAGCAGCAAAGGGGTATTGGGGCGCACAATAAGAGATACGCAGTATTTT; CDR3: CASSKGVLGRTIRDTQYF
size: -; J: TRBJ2-7; V: TRBV5-1; D: -; DNA: TGCGCCAGCAGCGCCGGAGGGCGAGATTACGAGCAGTACTTC; CDR3: CASSAGGRDYEQYF
size: -; J: TRBJ1-2; V: TRBV6-5; D: -; DNA: TGTGCCAGCAGTCAGGGTGTGGGTGGCTACACCTTC; CDR3: CASSQGVGGYTF
size: -; J: TRBJ1-2; V: TRBV30; D: -; DNA: TGTGCCTGGAGTACTCCCCGGAGTGGCTACACCTTC; CDR3: CAWSTPRSGYTF
size: -; J: TRBJ2-1; V: TRBV2; D: -; DNA: TGTGCCAGCCGAGGAACCGGGACTTACTTTAATGAGCAGTTCTTC; CDR3: CASRGTGTYFNEQFF
size: -; J: TRBJ2-1; V: TRBV10-3; D: TRBD2; DNA: TGTGCCATCAGTGAGTCGGGAGGGTATGAGCAGTTCTTC; CDR3: CAISESGGYEQFF
size: -; J: TRBJ2-7; V: TRBV27; D: TRBD2; DNA: TGTGCCAGCAGTTTAGGGGGCGGGAGGGCGGTCTACGAGCAGTACTTC; CDR3: CASSLGGGRAVYEQYF
size: -; J: TRBJ1-5; V: TRBV6-1; D: TRBD1; DNA: TGTGCCAGCAGTGGGGGACAGTACAATCAGCCCCAGCATTTT; CDR3: CASSGGQYNQPQHF
size: once; J: TRBJ2-3; V: TRBV10-3; D: TRBD1; DNA: TGTGCCATCGGGGGACAGGGGTCCCCCACAGATACGCAGTATTTT; CDR3: CAIGGQGSPTDTQYF
size: -; J: TRBJ2-5; V: TRBV7-3; D: TRBD2; DNA: TGTGCCAGCAGCTCCCAGCGGGAGGGCCCTGAGAGGGAGACCCAGTACTTC; CDR3: CASSSQREGPERETQYF
size: -; J: TRBJ2-7; V: TRBV28; D: TRBD1; DNA: TGTGCCAGCAGTCCCCGAAACCAGGGGGCGCGTAAGCAGTACTTC; CDR3: CASSPRNQGARKQYF